The entry that follows covers one T cell receptor beta chain sequence. No antigen is known for it. This specimen comes from a study of cytomegalovirus exposure and HLA in healthy donors. In the PCR, 60 Vbeta and 13 Jbeta primers were used. Sequencing was performed with immunoSEQ multiplex PCR; in TCRdb, only in-frame clones are kept and a portion is missing. In the table there are approximately 150,000 clones, roughly 82% of which are singletons. The CDR3 is made up of 14 amino acids. Germline values: CDR1 SGDLS, CDR2 YYNGEE. The V end was cut by 4 bases, the J end by 7 bases, with 14 bases between. General study results and limits: The classifier was said to identify cytomegalovirus status with high specificity and sensitivity.

Sequenced: PBMCs. The TCR sequence derives from a male donor in good health and CMV-seronegative. The chain uses TRBV9 and TRBJ2-2; D is unresolved. The CDR3: CASSLVIRGGELFF. DNA for the CDR3: TGTGCCAGCAGCCTAGTAATCCGAGGCGGGGAGCTGTTTTTT.